What follows are 2 T cell receptor beta chains derived from one specimen sequenced in a study of blood T cell repertoires in COVID-19. The assay was immunoSEQ multiplex PCR, and TCRdb's table has in-frame clones only and misses some. The repertoire has about 240,000 clones, roughly 85% of them found once; the top ten carry 3.4%. The sequencing sample was made of peripheral blood. The origin of the receptors is a woman under 30 with acute or convalescent COVID-19.

This clone has only one observation. The chain joins TRBV27 to TRBJ2-7; 11 nucleotides align to TRBD1. After removal of 3 bases from V and 5 bases from J, the junction contained 6 bases not matched to a gene. The CDR3 consists of 15 residues. The V gene's germline CDR1 is MNHEY and CDR2 SMNVEV (reference sequence). As DNA, the CDR3 is TGTGCCAGCAGTTTGGGACAGGGGGATATCGACGAGCAGTACTTC. Translated, it gives CASSLGQGDIDEQYF.

This chain uses TRBV6-4 with TRBJ2-1, with 7 bases that match TRBD1. The CDR3 runs 15 residues. Germline CDR1 and CDR2: MRHNA and SNTAGT. V gave up 3 bases and J gave up 0 bases; unmatched junction bases: 2. The chain's CDR3 is CASSEGQSSYNEQFF. The CDR3 region has the DNA TGTGCCAGCAGTGAGGGACAGAGCTCCTACAATGAGCAGTTCTTC.